This entry concerns a single TCR beta chain. The data belong to a study of blood T cell repertoires in COVID-19. Looking at the study overall: Sources were T cells, B-cell-depleted T cells, or PBMCs; the material itself was cDNA or gDNA.

Measured with immunoSEQ multiplex PCR; TCRdb has only the in-frame clones, and not every one. The repertoire holds approximately 150,000 clones, with roughly 85% as singletons. The CDR3 runs 14 residues. After removal of 3 bases from V and 3 bases from J, the junction contained 1 base not matched to a gene. Germline loops: CDR1 MGHDK, CDR2 SYGVNS. The J gene is TRBJ1-4, the V gene TRBV25-1; TRBD1 agrees at 7 bases. This TCR came from a human donor with acute or convalescent COVID-19. The donor label of this sample is uncertain. What was sequenced was peripheral blood. CDR3 DNA: TGTGCCAGCAGTGACGGGACAGCTAATGAAAAACTGTTTTTT. It translates to CASSDGTANEKLFF.